The TCR beta chain under discussion was sequenced for a study of blood T cell repertoires in COVID-19. The protocol was immunoSEQ multiplex PCR, while the TCRdb copy is restricted to in-frame clones and leaves out a portion. The sample includes roughly 140,000 clones, more than 70% of them seen just once. CDR1 and CDR2 (germline): SEHNR, FQNEAQ (reference sequence). Deletions cut 1 base from V and 3 bases from J, with 11 bases between. The length of the CDR3 is 15 residues. The source of this sequence is a man in his sixties with active or convalescent COVID-19. The sequencing input was peripheral blood. V is TRBV7-9 and J is TRBJ2-3; D unresolved. CDR3 in DNA: TGTGCCAGCAGCTTAGGTGGAGTTAGAACAGATACGCAGTATTTT. Translated: CASSLGGVRTDTQYF.